Sequencing of this T cell receptor beta chain was carried out in a study of preoperative IRX-2 immunotherapy in early breast cancer. Assay: immunoSEQ multiplex PCR; the TCRdb copy retains only in-frame clones and omits some. The sample lists some 1,100 clones, approximately 74% occurring once. Treatment in this sample: preoperative locoregional IRX-2 cytokine immunotherapy. Samples came from a phase Ib trial of preoperative locoregional IRX-2 cytokine immunotherapy. The sequenced sample was tumor tissue, obtained before IRX-2 immunotherapy. This clonotype originated in a human donor with breast cancer.

CDR3 coding DNA: TGTGCCAGCCTACGACAGGAGTTCTACAATGAGCAGTTCTTC. Its translation: CASLRQEFYNEQFF. The chain carries TRBV12-5 and TRBJ2-1; weak D call: TRBD1 (6 bases). This CDR3 comprises 14 residues. Germline CDR1 reads LGHNT; CDR2 reads FRNRAP.